Sequencing of this T cell receptor beta chain was carried out in a study of blood T cell repertoires in COVID-19 (TCRdb year 2020). A note on the overall study: Collaborator samples came from the United States, Italy and Spain and covered acute and convalescent phases of COVID-19. The prospective study material was composed of cDNA or gDNA derived from T cells, B-cell-depleted T cells, or PBMCs. Deeply sampled blood TCRbeta repertoires from subjects exposed to, actively infected with, or recovered from COVID-19 were included in the dataset. The repertoires were released in a freely available public database intended as a resource for research on the immune response to SARS-CoV-2. Samples were obtained from the ongoing ImmuneRACE study (first 160 participants) and from about 1,300 subjects provided by 6 global collaborators. Sample metadata almost always included a de-identified subject ID, COVID-19 status, age in years and sex. Where available, HLA class I and class II types were taken from metadata supplied by the sample provider and were not determined by assay-based typing.

TCRbeta CDR3 regions were amplified from genomic DNA by means of the immunoSEQ Assay, a bias-controlled multiplex PCR. The authors' analysis ran thus. Within the assay, amplification of reference gene primers was used to estimate how many nucleated cells each sample contained. To quantify the absolute abundance of each unique TCRbeta CDR3 rearrangement, sequence reads were collapsed and filtered. For each sample, productive Simpson clonality was calculated by taking the square root of Simpson's diversity index across productive rearrangements. The clones in this table, taken by TCRdb from immuneACCESS, are in-frame only. Not every clone is retained; where verified, under half of the shortfall comes from an unresolved V gene, and the cause of the rest is unknown. That table is the source of V, J and clone size, and D and trimming were worked out from the DNA. Counted in this sample were roughly 300,000 clones; 80% to 90% of them appeared once. In total, the top ten clones hold roughly 4.2% of the sample.

Points the paper makes about the study in general: The quantity of clinical and demographic metadata differed by source and by participant and was supplied without curation.

A word on this clone: Its antigen is still unknown. No base qualities exist here, and no much larger clone lies one base off it.

Participants in the prospective study were aged about 18 to 95 years, lived in about two dozen United States geographic areas, and enrolled through a virtual design. In the prospective study, participants were assigned to cohorts based on the clinical history participants reported in a screening survey and a study questionnaire. Each participant in the prospective study had whole blood, serum and a nasopharyngeal or oropharyngeal swab collected by mobile phlebotomists. Participants in the prospective study had the option to provide additional blood draws and questionnaires over an approximately 2-month period. Blood samples from the prospective study were shipped frozen or at room temperature prior to DNA extraction. V is trimmed back by 4 bases and J by 2 bases, and the junction contains 9 bases that no gene match accounts for. CDR1 and CDR2 are drawn from the germline V gene (reference sequence): SEHNR, FQNEAQ. The CDR3 spans 17 residues, from the cysteine through the phenylalanine. Of the read, only the CDR3 DNA is kept; its 51 bases are in frame from base 1.

Material: PBMCs or T cells enriched from blood (not recorded which). The source is a woman aged 40 to 50 with acute COVID-19. The chain links TRBV7-9 with TRBJ1-4; TRBD1 lines up with 8 middle nucleotides. The DNA sequence follows: TGTGCCAGCAGCTCCCTCCGCAGGGGGCGGACTAATGAAAAACTGTTTTTT. This is translated as CASSSLRRGRTNEKLFF.